The clone carrying this TCR beta chain appeared once. As yet, its antigen is unknown. Clones were read by immunoSEQ multiplex PCR, and TCRdb kept only the in-frame ones, dropping some. The data hold 400,000 to 600,000 clones, with about 96% observed a single time. With 5 bases removed from V and 5 bases from J, the gap between germline ends came to 7 bases. Germline V gene data show CDR1 as DFQATT and CDR2 as SNEGSKA (reference sequence). There are 11 residues in the CDR3. These data originate in a study of shared clonotypes between healthy human individuals. Study-level results: Generation probabilities of non-shared clonotypes were lower (relative to those shared by all four donors).

The clonotype was recovered from a woman in her twenties or thirties in good health. Sequencing was performed on naive CD4+ T cells sorted from blood. Subset noted: CD45RA+ positively selected. The gene calls are TRBV20-1 and TRBJ2-1; D unresolved. The CDR3 sequence is CSAGPHNEQFF. DNA for the CDR3: TGCAGTGCTGGACCTCACAATGAGCAGTTCTTC.